What follows are 14 T cell receptor beta chains derived from one specimen sequenced in a study of cytomegalovirus exposure and HLA in healthy donors. The PCR made use of 60 Vbeta and 13 Jbeta primers. Produced via immunoSEQ multiplex PCR; TCRdb's table is partial and in-frame only. The data hold tens of thousands of clones, with approximately 65% observed a single time. Sample: PBMCs. The receptor source for this set is a male donor in good health and CMV-seropositive.

The chain couples TRBV5-1 to TRBJ1-6; D is uncertain. Trimming took 4 bases from V and 0 from J, leaving 11 bases between them. Germline-derived CDR1 and CDR2 are SGHRS and YFSETQ. This CDR3 has 16 residues. The CDR3 coding sequence is TGCGCCAGCAGCACGGACGGGAGCTCCTATAATTCACCCCTCCACTTT. Translated, it gives CASSTDGSSYNSPLHF.

The chain combines TRBV7-8 with TRBJ2-7; D is uncertain. Germline loops: CDR1 SGHVS, CDR2 FQNEAQ. V was clipped by 2 bases and J by 2 bases, with 10 bases between them. The CDR3 runs 14 residues. The chain's CDR3 is CASSLIPLAYEQYF. The DNA for the CDR3 is TGTGCCAGCAGCTTAATTCCCCTAGCCTACGAGCAGTACTTC.

This rearrangement joins TRBV9 to TRBJ1-1; possible D gene TRBD1, 6 bases. Trimming took off 0 bases at V and 7 bases at J, with 13 bases between the two ends. Per the germline V gene, CDR1 is SGDLS and CDR2 is YYNGEE. This CDR3 region has 14 residues. This CDR3 reads CASSVGGTNGEAFF. The CDR3 DNA reads as TGTGCCAGCAGCGTAGGGGGGACAAATGGTGAAGCTTTCTTT.

This chain links TRBV30 with TRBJ1-4, with 7 bases identical to TRBD1. Germline V gene data show CDR1 as GTSNPN and CDR2 as SVGIG (reference sequence). This CDR3 is 15 amino acids long. V trimming: 5 bases; J trimming: 1 base; junction bases outside the gene matches: 7. This chain's CDR3 is CAWAPGQITNEKLFF. In DNA, the CDR3 is TGTGCCTGGGCTCCGGGACAGATAACTAATGAAAAACTGTTTTTT.

The CDR3 DNA sequence: TGTGCCAGCAGTTTCGGACAGGTGGCTTTCTTT. This translates into CASSFGQVAFF. The chain combines TRBV2 with TRBJ1-1, with TRBD1 matching over 7 bases. CDR3 length: 11 residues. V was clipped by 5 bases and J by 11 bases; unmatched bases: 5. Germline CDR1 is SNHLY and CDR2 is FYNNEI.

This chain links TRBV19 with TRBJ2-1, with 13 bases that match TRBD2. CDR3 size: 15 residues. V dropped 5 bases and J dropped 10; count of bases not matched to a gene: 8. Germline V gene data show CDR1 as LNHDA and CDR2 as SQIVND (reference sequence). The CDR3 here is CASSRGLAGPWEQFF. CDR3 in DNA: TGTGCCAGTAGTCGGGGACTAGCGGGGCCTTGGGAGCAGTTCTTC.

There are a few counts of this clone. The rearrangement links TRBV7-9 to TRBJ2-7; the match to TRBD1 covers 9 bases. This CDR3 spans 15 amino acids. The germline V gene encodes CDR1 SEHNR and CDR2 FQNEAQ (reference sequence). After removal of 2 bases from V and 2 bases from J, the junction contained 4 bases not matched to a gene. This CDR3 is CASSLPGTGTYEQYF. CDR3 sequence (DNA): TGTGCCAGCAGCTTACCCGGGACAGGGACCTACGAGCAGTACTTC.

The DNA for the CDR3 is TGTGCCAGCAGTTACCGTCAGAACAATGAGCAGTTCTTC. Translating gives CASSYRQNNEQFF. The rearrangement uses TRBV6-5 and TRBJ2-1, with D uncertain. Germline V gene sequence: CDR1 MNHEY, CDR2 SVGAGI. The ends were cut back, 2 bases at V and 5 bases at J, with 7 bases in the middle. The CDR3 spans 13 residues.

J is TRBJ1-5 and V is TRBV7-6, with D unclear. Trimming cost V 1 base and J 1 base, with 8 bases left between them. In germline, CDR1 is SGHVS, CDR2 FNYEAQ. The CDR3 totals 15 residues. The CDR3 nucleotides read TGTGCCAGCAGCTTAGACGGGTCAAGCAATCAGCCCCAGCATTTT. The encoded protein is CASSLDGSSNQPQHF.

In this sample, this clone turned up once. The V and J genes are TRBV30 and TRBJ1-1, with D unresolved. The CDR3 covers 13 residues. V lost 5 bases, J lost 2 bases, and 12 bases lay in between. Germline V gene sequence: CDR1 GTSNPN, CDR2 SVGIG (reference sequence). Written as DNA, the CDR3 is TGTGCCTGGGGGCCCCAGGTTAACACTGAAGCTTTCTTT. This codes for CAWGPQVNTEAFF.

The chain carries TRBV6-5 and TRBJ2-5, with TRBD2 matching 7 bases. The germline V gene has CDR1 MNHEY and CDR2 SVGAGI. The CDR3 runs to 15 residues. V dropped 8 bases and J dropped 3; count of bases not matched to a gene: 12. CDR3 amino acids: CASSWTFRGEETQYF. DNA of the CDR3: TGTGCCAGCTCGTGGACCTTCCGGGGGGAAGAGACCCAGTACTTC.

The gene calls are TRBV27 and TRBJ2-7; D gene unclear. The CDR3 runs 13 residues. Per the germline V gene, CDR1 is MNHEY and CDR2 is SMNVEV (reference sequence). The ends were cut back, 1 base at V and 0 bases at J, with 4 bases in the middle. The CDR3 bases are TGTGCCAGCAGTTTATGGCCCTCCTACGAGCAGTACTTC. Its translation: CASSLWPSYEQYF.

V usage is TRBV20-1 and J usage is TRBJ1-2; D gene unclear. Germline lookup yields CDR1 DFQATT and CDR2 SNEGSKA (reference sequence). The CDR3 is 11 amino acids. Trimming stripped 5 bases from V and 0 bases from J, with 4 bases between. CDR3 DNA sequence: TGCAGTGCTCCAGCTAACTATGGCTACACCTTC. It specifies CSAPANYGYTF.

The gene calls are TRBV7-7 and TRBJ2-6; 9 bases map to TRBD1. J gave up 2 bases and V 8 bases, and 4 bases lay outside the gene matches. Germline V lookup: CDR1 SSHAT, CDR2 FNYEAQ (reference sequence). The CDR3 length is 15 residues. The CDR3 nucleotides read TGTGCCAGCGGAACAGGGGGCGCTGGGGCCAACGTCCTGACTTTC. Translating gives CASGTGGAGANVLTF.